This TCR beta chain appears in the sequencing data of a study of blood T cell repertoires in COVID-19. Study details: The origin of the acute and convalescent COVID-19 samples was the United States, Italy and Spain. PBMCs, B-cell-depleted T cells, or T cells were the source of the cDNA or gDNA that made up the material.

The CDR3 spans 18 residues. CDR1 is LGHNA and CDR2 is YSLEER in the germline V gene. J gave up 3 bases and V 5 bases, and 12 bases lay outside the gene matches. Authors' processing steps: Researchers report that nucleated cell counts were estimated from reference gene primer amplification. The protocol was immunoSEQ multiplex PCR, while the TCRdb copy is restricted to in-frame clones and leaves out a portion. V and J calls and clone size are copied from that table; D and trimming were computed from the DNA. Among roughly 250,000 clones listed, around 87% were seen once. The sequence came from a woman aged 50 to 60 with acute or convalescent COVID-19. The source material was peripheral blood. The chain joins TRBV4-3 to TRBJ2-2, with 10 bases matching TRBD2. CDR3 DNA sequence: TGCGCCAGCAGCACTCACTACTCTAGCGGGAGTTACACCGGGGAGCTGTTTTTT. Encoded protein: CASSTHYSSGSYTGELFF.